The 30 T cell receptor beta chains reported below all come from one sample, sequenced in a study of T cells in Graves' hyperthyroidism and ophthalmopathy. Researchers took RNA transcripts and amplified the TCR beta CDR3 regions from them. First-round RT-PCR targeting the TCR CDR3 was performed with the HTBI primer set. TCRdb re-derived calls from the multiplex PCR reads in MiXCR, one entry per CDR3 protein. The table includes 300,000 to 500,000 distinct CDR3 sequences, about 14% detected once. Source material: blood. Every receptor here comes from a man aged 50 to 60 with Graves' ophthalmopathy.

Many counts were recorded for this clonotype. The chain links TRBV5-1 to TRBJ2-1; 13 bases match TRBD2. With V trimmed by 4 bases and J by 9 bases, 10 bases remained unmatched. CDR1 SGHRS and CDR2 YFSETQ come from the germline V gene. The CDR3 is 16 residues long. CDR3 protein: CASSLGTSGISGEQFF. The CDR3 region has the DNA TGCGCCAGCAGCCTCGGGACTAGCGGGATTTCGGGTGAGCAGTTCTTC. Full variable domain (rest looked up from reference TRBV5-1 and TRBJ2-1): KAGVTQTPRYLIKTRGQQVTLSCSPISGHRSVSWYQQTPGQGLQFLFEYFSETQRNKGNFPGRFSGRQFSNSRSEMNVSTLELGDSALYLCASSLGTSGISGEQFFGPGTRLTVL.

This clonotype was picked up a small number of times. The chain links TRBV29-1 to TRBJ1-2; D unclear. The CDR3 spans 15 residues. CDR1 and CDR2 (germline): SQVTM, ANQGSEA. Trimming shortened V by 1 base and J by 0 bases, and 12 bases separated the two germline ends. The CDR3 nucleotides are TGCAGCGTTGAAGGGGATTCCCTAGCTAACTATGGCTACACCTTC. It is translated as CSVEGDSLANYGYTF.

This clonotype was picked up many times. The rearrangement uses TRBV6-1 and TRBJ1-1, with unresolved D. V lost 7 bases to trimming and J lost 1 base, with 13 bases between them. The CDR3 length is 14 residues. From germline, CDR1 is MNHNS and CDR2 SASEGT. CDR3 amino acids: CASTYSWGNTEAFF. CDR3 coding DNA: TGTGCCAGCACCTACTCGTGGGGGAACACTGAAGCTTTCTTT.

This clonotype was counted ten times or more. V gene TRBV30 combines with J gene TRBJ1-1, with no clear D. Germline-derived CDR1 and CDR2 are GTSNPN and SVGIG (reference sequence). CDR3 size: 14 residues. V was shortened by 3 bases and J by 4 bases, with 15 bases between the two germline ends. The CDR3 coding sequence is TGTGCCTGGAGGCTACTTCGGTTGGGCACTGAAGCTTTCTTT. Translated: CAWRLLRLGTEAFF.

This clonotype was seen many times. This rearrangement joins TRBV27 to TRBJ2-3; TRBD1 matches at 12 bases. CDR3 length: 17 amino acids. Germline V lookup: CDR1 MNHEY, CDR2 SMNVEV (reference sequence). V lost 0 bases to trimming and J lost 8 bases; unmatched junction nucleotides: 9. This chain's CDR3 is CASSLSTGTGGGGTQYF. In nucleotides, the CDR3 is TGTGCCAGCAGTTTATCAACTGGGACAGGGGGCGGAGGTACGCAGTATTTT.

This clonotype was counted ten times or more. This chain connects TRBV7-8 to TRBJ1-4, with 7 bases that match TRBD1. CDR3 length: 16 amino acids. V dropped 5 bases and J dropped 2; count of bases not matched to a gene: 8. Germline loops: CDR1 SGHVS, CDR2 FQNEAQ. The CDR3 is CASSPLRQGTNEKLFF. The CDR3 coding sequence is TGTGCCAGCAGCCCCCTGAGACAGGGCACTAATGAAAAACTGTTTTTT. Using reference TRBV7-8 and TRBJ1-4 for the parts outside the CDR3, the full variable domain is GAGVSQSPRYKVAKRGQDVALRCDPISGHVSLFWYQQALGQGPEFLTYFQNEAQLDKSGLPSDRFFAERPEGSVSTLKIQRTQQEDSAVYLCASSPLRQGTNEKLFFGSGTQLSVL.

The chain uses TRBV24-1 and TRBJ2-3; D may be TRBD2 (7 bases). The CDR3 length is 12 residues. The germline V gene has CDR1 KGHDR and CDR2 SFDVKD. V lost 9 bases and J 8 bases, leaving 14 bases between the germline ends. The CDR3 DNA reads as TGTGCCACCGGCACAGGGAGGGGTACGCAGTATTTT. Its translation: CATGTGRGTQYF.

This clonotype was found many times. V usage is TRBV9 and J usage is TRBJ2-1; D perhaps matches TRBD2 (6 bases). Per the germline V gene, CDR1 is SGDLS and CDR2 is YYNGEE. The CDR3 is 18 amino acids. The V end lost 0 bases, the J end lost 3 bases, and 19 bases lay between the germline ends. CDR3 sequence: CASSVAADTSRNYNEQFF. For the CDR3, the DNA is TGTGCCAGCAGCGTAGCTGCAGACACTAGCCGAAACTACAATGAGCAGTTCTTC.

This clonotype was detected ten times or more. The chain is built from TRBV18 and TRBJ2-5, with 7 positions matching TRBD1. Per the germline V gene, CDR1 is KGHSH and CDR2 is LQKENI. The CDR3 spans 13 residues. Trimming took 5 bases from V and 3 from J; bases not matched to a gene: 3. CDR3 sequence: CASSTGTEETQYF. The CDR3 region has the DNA TGTGCCAGCTCAACCGGGACAGAAGAGACCCAGTACTTC.

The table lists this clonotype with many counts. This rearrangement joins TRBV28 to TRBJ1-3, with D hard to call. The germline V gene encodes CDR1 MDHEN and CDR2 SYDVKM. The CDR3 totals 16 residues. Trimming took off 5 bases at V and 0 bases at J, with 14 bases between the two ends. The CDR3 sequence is CASSPDGSLSGNTIYF. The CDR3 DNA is TGTGCCAGCAGTCCTGACGGGTCGCTCTCTGGAAACACCATATATTTT.

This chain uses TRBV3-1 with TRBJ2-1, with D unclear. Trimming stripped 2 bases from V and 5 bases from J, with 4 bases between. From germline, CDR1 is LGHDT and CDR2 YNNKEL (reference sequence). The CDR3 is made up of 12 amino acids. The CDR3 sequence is CASSQWDNEQFF. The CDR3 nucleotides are TGTGCCAGCAGCCAATGGGACAATGAGCAGTTCTTC.

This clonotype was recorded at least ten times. The CDR3 here is CASSLELTARVNTEAFF. Written as DNA, the CDR3 is TGCGCCAGCAGCTTGGAACTGACAGCTAGAGTAAACACTGAAGCTTTCTTT. This sequence joins TRBV5-1 and TRBJ1-1, with D perhaps TRBD1 (5 bases). Germline V lookup: CDR1 SGHRS, CDR2 YFSETQ. Trimming removed 0 bases at V and 2 bases at J, with 17 bases between. The CDR3 length is 17 residues.

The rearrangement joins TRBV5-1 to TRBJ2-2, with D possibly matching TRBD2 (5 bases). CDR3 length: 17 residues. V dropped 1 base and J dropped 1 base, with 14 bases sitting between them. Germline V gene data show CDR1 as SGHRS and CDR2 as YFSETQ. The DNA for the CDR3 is TGCGCCAGCAGCTTGCCCTCCTCCGGGGAGAACACCGGGGAGCTGTTTTTT. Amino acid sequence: CASSLPSSGENTGELFF. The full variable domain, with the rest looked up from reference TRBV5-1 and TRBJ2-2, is KAGVTQTPRYLIKTRGQQVTLSCSPISGHRSVSWYQQTPGQGLQFLFEYFSETQRNKGNFPGRFSGRQFSNSRSEMNVSTLELGDSALYLCASSLPSSGENTGELFFGEGSRLTVL.

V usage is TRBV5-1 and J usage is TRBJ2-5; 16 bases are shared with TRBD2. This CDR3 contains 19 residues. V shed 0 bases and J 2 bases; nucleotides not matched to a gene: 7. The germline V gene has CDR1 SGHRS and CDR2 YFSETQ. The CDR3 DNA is TGCGCCAGCAGCTTGGTCCGAAAGGGACTAGCGGGAGGGCAAGAGACCCAGTACTTC. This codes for CASSLVRKGLAGGQETQYF.

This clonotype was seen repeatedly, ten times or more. As DNA, the CDR3 is TGTGCCAGCAGAAAGGGGACGGCGAATCAGCCCCAGCATTTT. Its translation is CASRKGTANQPQHF. This rearrangement joins TRBV6-1 to TRBJ1-5; D is perhaps TRBD1 (5 bases). V was shortened by 6 bases and J by 4 bases, with 13 bases between the two germline ends. The CDR3 totals 14 residues. CDR1 and CDR2 (germline): MNHNS, SASEGT.

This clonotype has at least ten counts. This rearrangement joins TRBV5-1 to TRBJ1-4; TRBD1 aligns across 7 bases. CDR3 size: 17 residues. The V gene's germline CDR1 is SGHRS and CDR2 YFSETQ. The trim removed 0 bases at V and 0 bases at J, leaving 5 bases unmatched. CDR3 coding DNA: TGCGCCAGCAGCTTGGGGGGACAGCCGGCAACTAATGAAAAACTGTTTTTT. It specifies CASSLGGQPATNEKLFF.

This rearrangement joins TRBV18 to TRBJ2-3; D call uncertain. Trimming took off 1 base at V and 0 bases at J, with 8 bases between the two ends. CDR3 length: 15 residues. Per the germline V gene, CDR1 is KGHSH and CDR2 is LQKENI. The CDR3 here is CASSPRLASTDTQYF. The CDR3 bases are TGTGCCAGCTCACCACGGCTGGCTAGCACAGATACGCAGTATTTT.

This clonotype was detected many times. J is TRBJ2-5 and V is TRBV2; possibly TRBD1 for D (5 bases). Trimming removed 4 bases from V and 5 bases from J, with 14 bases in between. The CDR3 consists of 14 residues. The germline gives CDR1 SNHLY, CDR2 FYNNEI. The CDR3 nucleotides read TGTGCCAGCAGTGTTTCAGGGTTCGGGGAGACCCAGTACTTC. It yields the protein CASSVSGFGETQYF.

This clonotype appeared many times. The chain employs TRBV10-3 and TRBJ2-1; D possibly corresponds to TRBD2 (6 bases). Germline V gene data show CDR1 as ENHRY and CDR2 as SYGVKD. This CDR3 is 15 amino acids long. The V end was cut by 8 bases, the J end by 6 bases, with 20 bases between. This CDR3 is CAIGGLLSGLNEQFF. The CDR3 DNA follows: TGTGCCATCGGGGGACTCCTCTCGGGACTCAATGAGCAGTTCTTC.

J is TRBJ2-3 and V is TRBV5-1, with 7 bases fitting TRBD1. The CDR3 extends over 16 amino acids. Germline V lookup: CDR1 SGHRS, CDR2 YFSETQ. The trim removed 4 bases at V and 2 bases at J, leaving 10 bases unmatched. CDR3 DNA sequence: TGCGCCAGCAGCAAAAGACAGGGTGGGGACACAGATACGCAGTATTTT. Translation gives CASSKRQGGDTDTQYF.

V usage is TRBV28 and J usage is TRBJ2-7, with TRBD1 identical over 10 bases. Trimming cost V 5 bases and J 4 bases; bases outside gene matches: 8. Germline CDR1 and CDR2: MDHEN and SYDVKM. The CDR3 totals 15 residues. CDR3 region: CASSPGQGWGYEQYF. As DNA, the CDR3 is TGTGCCAGCAGTCCGGGACAGGGGTGGGGATACGAGCAGTACTTC.

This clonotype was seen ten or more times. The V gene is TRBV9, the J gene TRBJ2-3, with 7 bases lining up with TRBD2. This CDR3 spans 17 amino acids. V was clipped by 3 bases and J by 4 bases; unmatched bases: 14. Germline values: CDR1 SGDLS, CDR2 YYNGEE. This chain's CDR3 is CASSAPATSMISDTQYF. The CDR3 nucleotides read TGTGCCAGCAGCGCCCCCGCGACTAGCATGATTTCAGATACGCAGTATTTT.

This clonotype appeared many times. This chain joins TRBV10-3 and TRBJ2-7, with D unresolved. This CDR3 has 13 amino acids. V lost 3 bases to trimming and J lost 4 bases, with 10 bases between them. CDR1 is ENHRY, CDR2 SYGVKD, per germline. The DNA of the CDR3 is TGTGCCATCAGTGACCCGAGCTCGTACGAGCAGTACTTC. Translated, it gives CAISDPSSYEQYF.

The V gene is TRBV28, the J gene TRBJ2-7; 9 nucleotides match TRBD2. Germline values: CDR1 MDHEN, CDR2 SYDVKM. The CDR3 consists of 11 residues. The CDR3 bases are TGTGCAGCGGGAGGCCCCTACGAGCAGTACTTC. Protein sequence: CAAGGPYEQYF.

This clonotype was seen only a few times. CDR3 sequence: CASSLAPGSYEQYF. The CDR3 DNA follows: TGTGCCAGCAGCTTGGCCCCGGGGTCCTACGAGCAGTACTTC. The chain employs TRBV5-5 and TRBJ2-7; weak D call: TRBD2 (5 bases). This CDR3 is 14 amino acids long. V was pared by 0 bases and J by 1 base, with 8 bases between. Looked up from germline, CDR1 is SGHKS and CDR2 is YYEKEE (reference sequence).

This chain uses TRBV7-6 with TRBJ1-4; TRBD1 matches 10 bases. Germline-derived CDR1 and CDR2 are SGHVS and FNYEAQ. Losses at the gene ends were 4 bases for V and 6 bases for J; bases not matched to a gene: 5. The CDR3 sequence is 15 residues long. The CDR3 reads CASSYQGTGDEKLFF. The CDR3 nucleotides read TGTGCCAGCAGCTACCAGGGGACAGGGGATGAAAAACTGTTTTTT.

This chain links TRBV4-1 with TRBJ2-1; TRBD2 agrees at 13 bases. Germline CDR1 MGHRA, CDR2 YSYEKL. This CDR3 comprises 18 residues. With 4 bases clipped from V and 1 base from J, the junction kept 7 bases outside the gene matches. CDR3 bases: TGCGCCAGCAGCCCTGGGACTAGCGGGGTGGGTTCCTACAATGAGCAGTTCTTC. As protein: CASSPGTSGVGSYNEQFF.

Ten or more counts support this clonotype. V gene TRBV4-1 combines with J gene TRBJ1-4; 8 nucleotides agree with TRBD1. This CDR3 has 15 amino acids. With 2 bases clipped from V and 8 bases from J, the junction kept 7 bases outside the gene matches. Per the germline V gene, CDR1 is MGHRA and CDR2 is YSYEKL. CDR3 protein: CASSQMGQVQEKLFF. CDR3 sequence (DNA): TGCGCCAGCAGCCAAATGGGACAGGTACAAGAAAAACTGTTTTTT.

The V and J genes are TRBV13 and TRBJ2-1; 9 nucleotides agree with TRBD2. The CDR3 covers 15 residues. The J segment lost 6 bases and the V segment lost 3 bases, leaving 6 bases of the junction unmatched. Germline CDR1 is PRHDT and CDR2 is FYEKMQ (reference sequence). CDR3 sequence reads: CASSLRREGGNEQFF. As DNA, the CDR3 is TGTGCCAGCAGCTTGCGGCGGGAGGGGGGCAATGAGCAGTTCTTC. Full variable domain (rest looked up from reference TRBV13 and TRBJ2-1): AAGVIQSPRHLIKEKRETATLKCYPIPRHDTVYWYQQGPGQDPQFLISFYEKMQSDKGSIPDRFSAQQFSDYHSELNMSSLELGDSALYFCASSLRREGGNEQFFGPGTRLTVL.

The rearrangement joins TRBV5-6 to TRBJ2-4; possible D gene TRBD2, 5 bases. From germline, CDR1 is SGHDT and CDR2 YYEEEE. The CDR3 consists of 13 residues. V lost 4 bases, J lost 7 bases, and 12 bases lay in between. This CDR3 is CASSLASGNIQYF. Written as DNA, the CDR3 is TGTGCCAGCAGCCTCGCCTCGGGGAACATTCAGTACTTC.